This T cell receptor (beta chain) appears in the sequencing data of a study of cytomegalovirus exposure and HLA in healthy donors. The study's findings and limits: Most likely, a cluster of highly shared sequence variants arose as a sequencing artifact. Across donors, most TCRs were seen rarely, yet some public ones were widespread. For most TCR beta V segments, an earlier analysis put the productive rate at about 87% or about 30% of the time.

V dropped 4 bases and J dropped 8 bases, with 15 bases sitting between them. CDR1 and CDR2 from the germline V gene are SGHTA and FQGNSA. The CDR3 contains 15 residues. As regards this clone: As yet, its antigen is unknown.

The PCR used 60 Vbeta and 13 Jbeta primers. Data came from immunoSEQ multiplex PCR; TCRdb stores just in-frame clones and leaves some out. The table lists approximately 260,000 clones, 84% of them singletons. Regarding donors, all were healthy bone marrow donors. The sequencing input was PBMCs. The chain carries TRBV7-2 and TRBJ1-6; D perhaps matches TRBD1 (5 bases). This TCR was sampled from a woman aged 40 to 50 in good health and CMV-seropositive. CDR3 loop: CASSSGTGRDSPLHF. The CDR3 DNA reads TGTGCCAGCAGCTCGGGGACGGGGAGGGATTCACCCCTCCACTTT.